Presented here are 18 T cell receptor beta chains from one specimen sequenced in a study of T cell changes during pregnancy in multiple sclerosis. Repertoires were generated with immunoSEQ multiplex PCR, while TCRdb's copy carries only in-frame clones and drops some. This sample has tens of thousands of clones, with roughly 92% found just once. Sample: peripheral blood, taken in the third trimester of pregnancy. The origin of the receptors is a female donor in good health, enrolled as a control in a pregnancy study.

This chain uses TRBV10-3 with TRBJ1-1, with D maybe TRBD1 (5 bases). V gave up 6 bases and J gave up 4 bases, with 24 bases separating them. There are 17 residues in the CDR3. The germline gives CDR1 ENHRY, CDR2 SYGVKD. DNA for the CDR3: TGTGCCATCAGCCCCGTTGGCAGGGCAACTGGGGCCACTGAAGCTTTCTTT. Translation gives CAISPVGRATGATEAFF.

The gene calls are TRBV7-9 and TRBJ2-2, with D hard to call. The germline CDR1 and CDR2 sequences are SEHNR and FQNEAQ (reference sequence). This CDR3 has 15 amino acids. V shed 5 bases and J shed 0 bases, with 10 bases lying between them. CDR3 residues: CASSAVGPNTGELFF. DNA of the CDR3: TGTGCCAGCAGCGCTGTGGGCCCGAACACCGGGGAGCTGTTTTTT.

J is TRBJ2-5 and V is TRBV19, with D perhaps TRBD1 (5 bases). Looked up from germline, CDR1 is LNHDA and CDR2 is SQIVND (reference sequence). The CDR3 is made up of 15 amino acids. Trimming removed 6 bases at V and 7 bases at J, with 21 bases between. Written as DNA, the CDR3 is TGTGCCAGTAGCGAAAGGGCCGCAGGGTTGGGGACCCAGTACTTC. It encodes CASSERAAGLGTQYF.

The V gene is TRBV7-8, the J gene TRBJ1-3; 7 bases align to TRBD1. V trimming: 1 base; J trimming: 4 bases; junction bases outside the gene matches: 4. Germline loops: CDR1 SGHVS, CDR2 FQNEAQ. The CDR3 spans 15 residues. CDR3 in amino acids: CASSLGGGVGNTIYF. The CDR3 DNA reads TGTGCCAGCAGCTTAGGAGGGGGCGTGGGAAACACCATATATTTT. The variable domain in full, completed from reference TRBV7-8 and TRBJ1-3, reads GAGVSQSPRYKVAKRGQDVALRCDPISGHVSLFWYQQALGQGPEFLTYFQNEAQLDKSGLPSDRFFAERPEGSVSTLKIQRTQQEDSAVYLCASSLGGGVGNTIYFGEGSWLTVV.

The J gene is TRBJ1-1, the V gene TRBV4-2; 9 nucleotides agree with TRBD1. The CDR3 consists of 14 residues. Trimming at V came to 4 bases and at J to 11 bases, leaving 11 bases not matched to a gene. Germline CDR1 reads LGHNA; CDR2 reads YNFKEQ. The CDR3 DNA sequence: TGTGCCAGCAGCCCCCGGGACAGGGCGGGTTGGGCTTTCTTT. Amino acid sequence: CASSPRDRAGWAFF.

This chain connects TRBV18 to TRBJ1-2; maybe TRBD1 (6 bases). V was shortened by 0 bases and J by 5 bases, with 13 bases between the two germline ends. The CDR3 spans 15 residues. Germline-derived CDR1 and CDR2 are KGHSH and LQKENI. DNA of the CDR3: TGTGCCAGCTCACCACCGTACAGGACAGCGTATGGCTACACCTTC. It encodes CASSPPYRTAYGYTF.

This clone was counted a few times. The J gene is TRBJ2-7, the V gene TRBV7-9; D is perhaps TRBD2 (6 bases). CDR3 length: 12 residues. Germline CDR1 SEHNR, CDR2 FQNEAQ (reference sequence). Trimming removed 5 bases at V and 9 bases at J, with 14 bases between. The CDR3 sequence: CASSHDQGGQYF. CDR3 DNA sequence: TGTGCCAGCAGCCACGACCAGGGAGGGCAGTACTTC.

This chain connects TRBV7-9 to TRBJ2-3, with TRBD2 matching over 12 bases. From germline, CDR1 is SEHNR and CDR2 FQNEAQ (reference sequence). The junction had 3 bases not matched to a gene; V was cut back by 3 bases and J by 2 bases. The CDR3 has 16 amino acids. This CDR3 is CASSFGTSGSTDTQYF. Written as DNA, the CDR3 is TGTGCCAGCAGCTTCGGGACTAGCGGGTCCACAGATACGCAGTATTTT.

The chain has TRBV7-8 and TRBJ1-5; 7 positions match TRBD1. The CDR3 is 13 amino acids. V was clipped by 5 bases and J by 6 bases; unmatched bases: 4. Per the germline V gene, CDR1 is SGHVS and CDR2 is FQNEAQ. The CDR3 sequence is CASSRQGSQPQHF. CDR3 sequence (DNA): TGTGCCAGCAGCCGACAGGGTAGTCAGCCCCAGCATTTT.

The CDR3 coding sequence is TGTGCCAGCAGTCGGGGGGCCAAATACGAGCAGTACTTC. This encodes CASSRGAKYEQYF. The chain uses TRBV27 and TRBJ2-7; a possible D gene is TRBD2 (7 bases). The ends were cut back, 5 bases at V and 4 bases at J, with 12 bases in the middle. This CDR3 has 13 amino acids. In germline, CDR1 is MNHEY, CDR2 SMNVEV (reference sequence).

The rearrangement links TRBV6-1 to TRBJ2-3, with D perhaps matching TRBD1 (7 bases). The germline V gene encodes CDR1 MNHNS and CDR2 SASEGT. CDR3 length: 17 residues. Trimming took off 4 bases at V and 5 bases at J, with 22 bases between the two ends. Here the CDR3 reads CASSGPRGASSVDTQYF. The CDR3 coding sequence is TGTGCCAGCAGTGGCCCCAGGGGGGCTAGCTCGGTAGATACGCAGTATTTT.

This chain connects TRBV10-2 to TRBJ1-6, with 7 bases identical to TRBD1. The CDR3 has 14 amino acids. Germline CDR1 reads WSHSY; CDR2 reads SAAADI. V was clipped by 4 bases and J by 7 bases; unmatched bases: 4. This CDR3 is CASSGQGTNSPLHF. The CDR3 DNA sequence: TGCGCCAGCAGTGGACAGGGCACAAATTCACCCCTCCACTTT.

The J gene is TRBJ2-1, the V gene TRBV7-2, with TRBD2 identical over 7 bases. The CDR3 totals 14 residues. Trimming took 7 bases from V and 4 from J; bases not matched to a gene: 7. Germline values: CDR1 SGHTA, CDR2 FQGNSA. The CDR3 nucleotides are TGTGCCAGCACTCGACTAGCAGATTACAATGAGCAGTTCTTC. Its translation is CASTRLADYNEQFF.

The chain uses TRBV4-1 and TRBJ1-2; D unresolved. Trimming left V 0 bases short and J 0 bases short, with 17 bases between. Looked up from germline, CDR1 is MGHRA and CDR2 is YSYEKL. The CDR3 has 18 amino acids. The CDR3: CASSQDLSQALANYGYTF. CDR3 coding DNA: TGCGCCAGCAGCCAAGATCTGTCTCAAGCACTTGCTAACTATGGCTACACCTTC.

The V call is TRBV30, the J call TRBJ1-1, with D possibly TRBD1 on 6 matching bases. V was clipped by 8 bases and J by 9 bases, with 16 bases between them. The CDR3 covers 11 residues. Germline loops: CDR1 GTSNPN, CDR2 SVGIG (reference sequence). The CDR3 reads CAGGRELKAFF. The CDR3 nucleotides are TGTGCCGGGGGGCGGGAGCTTAAAGCTTTCTTT.

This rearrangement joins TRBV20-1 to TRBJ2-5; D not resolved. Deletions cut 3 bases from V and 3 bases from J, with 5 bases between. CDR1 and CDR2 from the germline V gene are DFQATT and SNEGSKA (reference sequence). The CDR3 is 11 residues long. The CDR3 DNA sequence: TGCAGTGCTAGCGCGGAAGAGACCCAGTACTTC. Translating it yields CSASAEETQYF.

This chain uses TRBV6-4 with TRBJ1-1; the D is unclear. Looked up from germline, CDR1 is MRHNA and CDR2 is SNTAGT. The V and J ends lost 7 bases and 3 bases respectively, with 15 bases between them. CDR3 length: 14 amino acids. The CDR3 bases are TGTGCCAGCACCCACTATGGGGAGGACACTGAAGCTTTCTTT. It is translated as CASTHYGEDTEAFF.

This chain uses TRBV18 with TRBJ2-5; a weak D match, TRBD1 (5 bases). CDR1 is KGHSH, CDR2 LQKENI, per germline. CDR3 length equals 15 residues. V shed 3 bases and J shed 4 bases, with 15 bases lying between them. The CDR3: CASSPSQTQGETQYF. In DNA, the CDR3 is TGTGCCAGCTCACCGAGTCAAACCCAGGGAGAGACCCAGTACTTC.